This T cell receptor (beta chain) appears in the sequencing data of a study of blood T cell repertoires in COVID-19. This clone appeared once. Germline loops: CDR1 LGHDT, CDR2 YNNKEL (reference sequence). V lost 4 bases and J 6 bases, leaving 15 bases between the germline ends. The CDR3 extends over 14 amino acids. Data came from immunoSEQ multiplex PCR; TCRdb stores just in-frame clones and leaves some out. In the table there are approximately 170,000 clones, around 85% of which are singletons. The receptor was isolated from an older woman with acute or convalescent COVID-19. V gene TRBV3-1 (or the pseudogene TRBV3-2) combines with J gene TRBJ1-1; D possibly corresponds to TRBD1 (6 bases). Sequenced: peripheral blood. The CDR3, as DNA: TGTGCCAGCAGCCCATCTGGGGGCCTCTCTGAAGCTTTCTTT. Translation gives CASSPSGGLSEAFF.